The entry that follows covers one T cell receptor (beta chain) sequence. Its antigen specificity is not known. No clone much larger than this one lies a single base away; base qualities are absent. The CDR3 regions of human TCRbeta chains were analyzed by immunosequencing. Under the source paper's analysis protocol: Repertoire TCRs were checked for matches against a reference library of SARS-CoV-2-specific TCRs that had been generated using the MIRA antigen-specificity platform. Breadth was defined as the fraction of unique TCRs that were SARS-CoV-2-associated, and depth was defined as the fraction of total T cells that were SARS-CoV-2-associated. Using the MIRA data, every spike-specific TCR was mapped to the spike region that the TCR reacted to and assigned to either a CD4 or a CD8 class. Log10-transformed breadth and depth values were compared by one-way ANOVA with Sidak's multiple comparisons tests. The table was pulled from immuneACCESS by TCRdb, which kept in-frame rearrangements only. Such tables lose some clones; where checked, under half of the loss comes from unresolved V genes, and the rest has no known cause. That table supplies the V and J calls and clone size; D and trimming were determined from the DNA. The sample data list some 170,000 clones, and just over 90% of these were observed just once. The leading ten clones occupy 2% to 3% of the sample.

These data are taken from a study of T cell responses to AZD1222 COVID-19 vaccine (dated by TCRdb to the early 2020s). At the level of the whole study: AZD1222 recipients whose second dose came at about 4 weeks and those whose second dose came at about 12 weeks were combined into one group, since spike-specific TCR depth and breadth did not differ between the two schedules. TCR sequencing covered some 250 trial participants: some 210 given two doses of AZD1222 and 26 given two doses of MenACWY control vaccine. Trial participants were enrolled into age subgroups of 18-55, 56-69 and 70-plus years, which contained about 160, 30 and 59 TCR-sequenced participants, respectively.

CDR1 and CDR2 are read off the germline V gene as SGHTA and FQGNSA. Germline trimming amounts to 5 bases on V and 6 bases on J, with 8 as the count of junction bases outside the gene matches. Inclusive of the bounding cysteine and phenylalanine, the CDR3 is 15 residues long. This entry keeps only the CDR3 DNA: 45 bases, framed from base 1. General findings and caveats noted by the study authors: Because no day 14 peak-response samples were available, repertoires were characterized only after the peak T cell response. Nearly half of unique spike-specific TCRs reportedly recognized epitopes outside regions mutated in the B.1.351 and B.1.1.7 variants. After two AZD1222 doses, spike-specific TCR breadth and depth were significantly higher than at day 0 and than in MenACWY recipients. The 56-69-year group was small, and its depth increase did not reach significance, likely because of low power. Conclusions about previously exposed vaccinees are limited, since just 5 or 6 AZD1222 recipients were seropositive for SARS-CoV-2 at baseline. Participants were mostly white British, with more females than males. The authors suggested clonal diversity may have been underestimated. CD4 TCRs associated with the vaccine covered the entire spike protein, and the dominant responses were in regions 160-218 and 743-854.

The time point tag for this specimen amounts to: baseline before first vaccination. Vaccinee samples came from UK trials COV001 and COV002, including a single-blind randomized controlled phase 2/3 trial of AZD1222 (ChAdOx1 nCoV-19) in healthy adults. For TCRbeta chain sequencing, PBMC samples were collected from trial participants at day 0 and at day 28 after the second dose. The sequenced sample was peripheral blood, obtained on day 0 of AZD1222 vaccination. In this chain, TRBV7-2 is recombined with TRBJ2-7, with TRBD2 matching 12 junction bases. This receptor was obtained from an adult in good health. The encoded CDR3 is CASSRWASGRGEQYF. The nucleotide sequence reads as follows: TGTGCCAGCAGCCGCTGGGCTAGCGGGAGGGGCGAGCAGTACTTC.